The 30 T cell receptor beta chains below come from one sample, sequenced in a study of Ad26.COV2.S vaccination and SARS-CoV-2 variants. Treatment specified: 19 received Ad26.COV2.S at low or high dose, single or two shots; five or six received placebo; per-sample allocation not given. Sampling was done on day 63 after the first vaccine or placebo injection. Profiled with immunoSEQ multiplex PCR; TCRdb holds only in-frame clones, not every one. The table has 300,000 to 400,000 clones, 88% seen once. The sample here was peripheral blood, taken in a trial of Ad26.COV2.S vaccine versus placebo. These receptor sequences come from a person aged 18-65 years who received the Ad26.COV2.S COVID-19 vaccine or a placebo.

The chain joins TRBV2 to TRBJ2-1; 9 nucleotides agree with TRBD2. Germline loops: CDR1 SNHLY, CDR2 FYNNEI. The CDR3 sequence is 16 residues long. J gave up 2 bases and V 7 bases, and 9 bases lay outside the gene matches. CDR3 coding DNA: TGTGCCAGCACGGCGGGGGGGATCGATACCTACAATGAGCAGTTCTTC. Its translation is CASTAGGIDTYNEQFF.

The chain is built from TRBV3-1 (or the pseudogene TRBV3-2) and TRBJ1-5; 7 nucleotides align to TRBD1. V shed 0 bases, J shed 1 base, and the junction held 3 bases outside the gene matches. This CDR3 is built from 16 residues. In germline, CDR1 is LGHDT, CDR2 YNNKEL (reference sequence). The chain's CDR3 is CASSQERQGSNQPQHF. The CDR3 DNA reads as TGTGCCAGCAGCCAAGAGAGACAGGGCAGCAATCAGCCCCAGCATTTT.

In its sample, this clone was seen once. CDR3 sequence reads: CASSVGQASNTEAFF. CDR3 nucleotide sequence: TGTGCCAGCAGCGTAGGACAGGCCTCGAACACTGAAGCTTTCTTT. V usage is TRBV9 and J usage is TRBJ1-1; D perhaps matches TRBD1 (6 bases). V was cut by 0 bases and J by 1 base, with 10 bases left in between. The CDR3 has 15 amino acids. The germline V gene has CDR1 SGDLS and CDR2 YYNGEE. The whole variable domain, filled in from reference TRBV9 and TRBJ1-1, reads DSGVTQTPKHLITATGQRVTLRCSPRSGDLSVYWYQQSLDQGLQFLIQYYNGEERAKGNILERFSAQQFPDLHSELNLSSLELGDSALYFCASSVGQASNTEAFFGQGTRLTVV.

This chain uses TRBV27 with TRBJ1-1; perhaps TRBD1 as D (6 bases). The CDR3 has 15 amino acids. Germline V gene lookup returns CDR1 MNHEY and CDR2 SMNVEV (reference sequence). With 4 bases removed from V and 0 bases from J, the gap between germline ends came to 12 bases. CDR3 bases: TGTGCCAGCAGTTCCTTGGACAGATTGAACACTGAAGCTTTCTTT. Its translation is CASSSLDRLNTEAFF.

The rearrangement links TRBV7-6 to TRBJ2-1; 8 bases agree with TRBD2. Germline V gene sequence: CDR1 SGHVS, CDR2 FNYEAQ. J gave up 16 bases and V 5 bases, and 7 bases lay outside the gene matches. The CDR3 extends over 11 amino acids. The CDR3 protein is CASSARGATFF. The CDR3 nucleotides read TGTGCCAGCAGCGCGCGGGGGGCAACTTTCTTC.

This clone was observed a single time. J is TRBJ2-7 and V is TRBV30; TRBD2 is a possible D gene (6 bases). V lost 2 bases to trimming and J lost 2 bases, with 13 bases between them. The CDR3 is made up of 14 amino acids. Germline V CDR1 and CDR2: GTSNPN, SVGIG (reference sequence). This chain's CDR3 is CAWSRGSGPYEQYF. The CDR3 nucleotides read TGTGCCTGGAGTCGGGGTAGCGGTCCCTACGAGCAGTACTTC.

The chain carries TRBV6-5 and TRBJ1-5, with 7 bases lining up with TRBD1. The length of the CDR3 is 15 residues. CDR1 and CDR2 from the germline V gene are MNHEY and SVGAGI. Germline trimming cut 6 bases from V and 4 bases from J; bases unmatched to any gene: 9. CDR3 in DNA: TGTGCCAGCAGGCGACGGGACAGACCAAATCAGCCCCAGCATTTT. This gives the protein CASRRRDRPNQPQHF.

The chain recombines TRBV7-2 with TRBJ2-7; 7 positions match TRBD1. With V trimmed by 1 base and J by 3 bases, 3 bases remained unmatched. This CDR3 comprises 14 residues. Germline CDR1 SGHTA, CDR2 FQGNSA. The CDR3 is CASSLDRGYYEQYF. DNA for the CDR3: TGTGCCAGCAGCTTAGACAGGGGCTACTACGAGCAGTACTTC.

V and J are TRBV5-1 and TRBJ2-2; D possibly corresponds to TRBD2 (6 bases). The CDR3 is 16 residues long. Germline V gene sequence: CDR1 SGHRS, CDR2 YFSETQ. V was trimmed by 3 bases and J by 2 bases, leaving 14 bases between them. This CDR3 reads CASSSRAGRNTGELFF. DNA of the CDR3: TGCGCCAGCAGCTCCCGAGCGGGCCGAAACACCGGGGAGCTGTTTTTT.

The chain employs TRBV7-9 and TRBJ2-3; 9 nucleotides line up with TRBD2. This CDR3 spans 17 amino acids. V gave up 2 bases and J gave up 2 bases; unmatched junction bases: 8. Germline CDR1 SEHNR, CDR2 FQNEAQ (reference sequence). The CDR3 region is CASSLIRGRAVTDTQYF. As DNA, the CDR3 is TGTGCCAGCAGCTTAATACGCGGGAGGGCCGTCACAGATACGCAGTATTTT.

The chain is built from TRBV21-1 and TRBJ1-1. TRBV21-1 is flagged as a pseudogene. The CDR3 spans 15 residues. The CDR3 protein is CASSGCRAGDTEAFF. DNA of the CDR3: TGTGCCAGCTCAGGCTGTCGCGCCGGGGACACTGAAGCTTTCTTT.

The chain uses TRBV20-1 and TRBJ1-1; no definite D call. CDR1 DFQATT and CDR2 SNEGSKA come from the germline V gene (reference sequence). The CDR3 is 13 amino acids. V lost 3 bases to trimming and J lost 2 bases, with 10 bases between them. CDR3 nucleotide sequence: TGCAGTGCTAGTCTCCGGACCAACACTGAAGCTTTCTTT. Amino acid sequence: CSASLRTNTEAFF.

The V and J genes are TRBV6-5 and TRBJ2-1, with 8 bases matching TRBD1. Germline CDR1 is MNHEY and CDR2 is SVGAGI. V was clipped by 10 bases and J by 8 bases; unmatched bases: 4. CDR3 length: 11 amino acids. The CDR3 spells CATADRDEQFF. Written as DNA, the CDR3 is TGTGCCACCGCGGACAGGGATGAGCAGTTCTTC.

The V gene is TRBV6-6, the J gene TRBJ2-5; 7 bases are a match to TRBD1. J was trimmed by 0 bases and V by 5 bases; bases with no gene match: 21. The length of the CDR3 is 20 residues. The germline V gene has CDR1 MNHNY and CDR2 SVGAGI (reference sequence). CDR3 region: CASSPYHGTAYLGYQETQYF. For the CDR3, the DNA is TGTGCCAGCAGTCCCTATCACGGGACAGCTTACCTAGGGTACCAAGAGACCCAGTACTTC.

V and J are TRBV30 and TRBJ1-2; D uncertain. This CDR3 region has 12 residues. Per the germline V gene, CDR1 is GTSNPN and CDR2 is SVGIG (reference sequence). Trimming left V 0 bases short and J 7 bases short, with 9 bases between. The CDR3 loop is CAWSVPRGGYTF. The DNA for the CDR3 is TGTGCCTGGAGTGTACCTCGGGGTGGCTACACCTTC.

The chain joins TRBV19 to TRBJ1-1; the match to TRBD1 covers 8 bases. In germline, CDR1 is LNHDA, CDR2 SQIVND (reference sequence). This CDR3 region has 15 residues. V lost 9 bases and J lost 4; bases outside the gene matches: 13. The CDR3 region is CASNIQGGLGTEAFF. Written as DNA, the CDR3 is TGTGCCAGCAACATACAGGGGGGTCTGGGCACTGAAGCTTTCTTT.

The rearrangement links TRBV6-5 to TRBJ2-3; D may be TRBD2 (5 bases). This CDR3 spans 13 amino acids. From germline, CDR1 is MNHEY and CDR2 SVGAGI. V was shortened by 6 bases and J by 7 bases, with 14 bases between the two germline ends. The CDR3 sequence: CASSESTGNTQYF. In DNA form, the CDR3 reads TGTGCCAGCAGCGAGAGTACCGGGAATACGCAGTATTTT.

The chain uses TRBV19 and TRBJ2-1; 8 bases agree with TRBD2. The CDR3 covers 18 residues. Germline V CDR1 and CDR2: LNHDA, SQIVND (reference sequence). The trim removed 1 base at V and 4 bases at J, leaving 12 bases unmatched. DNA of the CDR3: TGTGCCAGTAGTATAGCCCTGGGCTGGGGGACTAGGTACAATGAGCAGTTCTTC. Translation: CASSIALGWGTRYNEQFF.

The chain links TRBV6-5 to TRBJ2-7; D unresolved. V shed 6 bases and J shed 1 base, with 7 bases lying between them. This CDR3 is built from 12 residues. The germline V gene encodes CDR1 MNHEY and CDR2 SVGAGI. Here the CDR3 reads CASRGRSYEQYF. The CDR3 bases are TGTGCCAGCAGGGGCAGGTCCTACGAGCAGTACTTC.

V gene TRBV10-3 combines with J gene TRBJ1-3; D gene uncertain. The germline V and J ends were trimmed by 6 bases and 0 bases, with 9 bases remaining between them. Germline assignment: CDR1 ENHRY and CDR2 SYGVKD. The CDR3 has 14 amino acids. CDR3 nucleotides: TGTGCCATCAGGGGCAGAACCTCTGGAAACACCATATATTTT. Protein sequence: CAIRGRTSGNTIYF.

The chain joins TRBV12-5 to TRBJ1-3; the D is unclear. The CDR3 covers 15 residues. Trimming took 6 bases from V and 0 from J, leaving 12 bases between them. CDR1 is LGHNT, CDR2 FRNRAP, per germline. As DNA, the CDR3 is TGTGCTAGTGGCCGGGAAAGGGTCTCTGGAAACACCATATATTTT. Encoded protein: CASGRERVSGNTIYF.

The CDR3 DNA is TGCAGTGCTAGAGATACAGCCGCGGCTTTCTTT. Translation: CSARDTAAAFF. The gene calls are TRBV20-1 and TRBJ1-1; D gene uncertain. The CDR3 sequence is 11 residues long. V lost 0 bases, J lost 11 bases, and 10 bases lay in between. Germline values: CDR1 DFQATT, CDR2 SNEGSKA (reference sequence).

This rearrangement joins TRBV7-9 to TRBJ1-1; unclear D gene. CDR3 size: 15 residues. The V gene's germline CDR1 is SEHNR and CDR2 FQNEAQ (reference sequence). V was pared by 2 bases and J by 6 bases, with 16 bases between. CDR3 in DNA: TGTGCCAGCAGCTTATATTTCCCGGGGAAGGCTGAAGCTTTCTTT. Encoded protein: CASSLYFPGKAEAFF.

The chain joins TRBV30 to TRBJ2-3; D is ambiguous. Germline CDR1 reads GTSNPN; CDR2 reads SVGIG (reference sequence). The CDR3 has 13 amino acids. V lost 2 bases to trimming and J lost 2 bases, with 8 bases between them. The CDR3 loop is CAWSYSLTDTQYF. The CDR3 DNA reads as TGTGCCTGGAGTTATAGCCTCACAGATACGCAGTATTTT.

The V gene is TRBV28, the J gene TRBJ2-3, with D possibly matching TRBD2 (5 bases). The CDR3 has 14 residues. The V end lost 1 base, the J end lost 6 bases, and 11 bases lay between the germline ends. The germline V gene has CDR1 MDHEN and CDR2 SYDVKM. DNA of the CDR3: TGTGCCAGCAGTTTATCGGGGTTAGAGGATACGCAGTATTTT. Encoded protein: CASSLSGLEDTQYF.

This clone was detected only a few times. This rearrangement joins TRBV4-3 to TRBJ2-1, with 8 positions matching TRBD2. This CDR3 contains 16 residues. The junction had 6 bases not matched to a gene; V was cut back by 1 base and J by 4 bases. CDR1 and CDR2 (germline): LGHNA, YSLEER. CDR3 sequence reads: CASSQGGSGDYNEQFF. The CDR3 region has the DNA TGCGCCAGCAGCCAAGGAGGTAGCGGGGATTACAATGAGCAGTTCTTC.

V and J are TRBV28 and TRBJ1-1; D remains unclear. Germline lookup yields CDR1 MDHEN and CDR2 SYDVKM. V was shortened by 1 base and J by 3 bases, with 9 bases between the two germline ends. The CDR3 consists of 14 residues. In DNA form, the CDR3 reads TGTGCCAGCAGTTTATTCTTAAAAGACACTGAAGCTTTCTTT. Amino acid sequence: CASSLFLKDTEAFF.

The CDR3 coding sequence is TGTGCCAGCAGTTTAGGGACAGGAGCAAGTGGCTACACCTTC. Amino acids: CASSLGTGASGYTF. V is TRBV27 and J is TRBJ1-2; the match to TRBD1 covers 8 bases. Germline lookup yields CDR1 MNHEY and CDR2 SMNVEV (reference sequence). This CDR3 is 14 amino acids long. The junction had 6 bases not matched to a gene; V was cut back by 2 bases and J by 7 bases.

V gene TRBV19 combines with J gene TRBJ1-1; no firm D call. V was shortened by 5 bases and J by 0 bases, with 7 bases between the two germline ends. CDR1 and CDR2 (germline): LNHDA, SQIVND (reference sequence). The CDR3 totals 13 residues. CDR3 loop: CASSLPLNTEAFF. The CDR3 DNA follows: TGTGCCAGTAGTCTGCCCCTGAACACTGAAGCTTTCTTT.

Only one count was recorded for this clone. DNA of the CDR3: TGTGCCAGCAGCACCCTAAGGGGAGAGACCCAGTACTTC. Amino acids: CASSTLRGETQYF. The chain is built from TRBV9 and TRBJ2-5; D perhaps matches TRBD1 (5 bases). The CDR3 is 13 amino acids. The germline V gene encodes CDR1 SGDLS and CDR2 YYNGEE. The germline V and J ends were trimmed by 4 bases and 4 bases, with 11 bases remaining between them. Drawing the rest from reference TRBV9 and TRBJ2-5, the complete variable domain is DSGVTQTPKHLITATGQRVTLRCSPRSGDLSVYWYQQSLDQGLQFLIQYYNGEERAKGNILERFSAQQFPDLHSELNLSSLELGDSALYFCASSTLRGETQYFGPGTRLLVL.